This T cell receptor beta chain stems from a study of radiotherapy plus CTLA-4 blockade in lung cancer. Study-wide findings and caveats: In blood, tumor-derived TCR clones expanded after radiotherapy plus ipilimumab. Interferon-beta and early blood T cell clone dynamics reportedly predicted response best.

Only in-frame clones appear in the TCRdb table, and some are missing; sequencing was by immunoSEQ multiplex PCR. The sample has some 46,000 clones, roughly four fifths seen once. Of note for this clone: Its specificity is unknown.

Focal radiation plus CTLA-4 blockade with ipilimumab was given to patients with chemo-refractory metastatic non-small-cell lung cancer. The CDR3 loop spans 14 amino acids. Germline CDR1 and CDR2: ENHRY and SYGVKD. V was cut by 1 base and J by 5 bases, with 11 bases left in between. Sequenced here: peripheral blood, sampled from a patient treated with radiotherapy plus ipilimumab. The TCR sequence derives from a human donor with non-small cell lung cancer who had stable disease on radiotherapy plus ipilimumab. This chain uses TRBV10-3 with TRBJ2-5; maybe TRBD1 (5 bases). The CDR3 bases are TGTGCCATCAGTGAGTGGGTAAGGGGTGAGACCCAGTACTTC. Encoded protein: CAISEWVRGETQYF.